This T cell receptor (beta chain) was obtained from a study of T cells in Graves' hyperthyroidism and ophthalmopathy. Study-wide results and limits: A model using 13 V-J features told ophthalmopathy apart from stable hyperthyroidism.

RNA transcripts gave rise to amplified TCR beta CDR3 regions. The HTBI set primed first-round TCR CDR3 RT-PCR. MiXCR, run by TCRdb on the multiplex PCR reads, gives a single entry per CDR3 protein. This sample carries around 600,000 distinct CDR3 sequences, about a sixth of them seen once, and the ten largest clones take around 3.5%. The V gene's germline CDR1 is SNHLY and CDR2 FYNNEI. This CDR3 has 14 amino acids. The V end lost 3 bases, the J end lost 6 bases, and 14 bases lay between the germline ends. This clonotype has a handful of counts. Its antigen is currently unknown. Each person with ophthalmopathy scored at least 3 on the Clinical Activity Score, reached NOSPECS grade 4 or higher, and had been ill under 3 months.

Material: blood. J is TRBJ1-2 and V is TRBV2; D possibly corresponds to TRBD1 (6 bases). The receptor was isolated from a woman aged 40 to 55 with Graves' ophthalmopathy. In nucleotides, the CDR3 is TGTGCCAGCAGTGACCAGGGGCCGTGGGATGGCTACACCTTC. Translating it yields CASSDQGPWDGYTF. The variable domain in full, with the rest retrieved from reference TRBV2 and TRBJ1-2, is EPEVTQTPSHQVTQMGQEVILRCVPISNHLYFYWYRQILGQKVEFLVSFYNNEISEKSEIFDDQFSVERPDGSNFTLKIRSTKLEDSAMYFCASSDQGPWDGYTFGSGTRLTVV.